This T cell receptor beta chain was identified in a study of cytomegalovirus exposure and HLA in healthy donors. Points from the study as a whole: With later analysis, a missense DCLRE1C variant became linked to TCR beta V- and J-gene trimming.

Details on this clone: Its specificity is unknown. A read error may produce the germline difference seen at one junction end. Other DNA sequences in this sample translate to the same CDR3.

Germline CDR1 MDHEN, CDR2 SYDVKM. The length of the CDR3 is 16 residues. PCR used 60 Vbeta primers and 13 Jbeta primers. This table comes from immunoSEQ multiplex PCR, and its TCRdb copy is limited to in-frame clones, with some not included. The table shows tens of thousands of clones, with over 40% occurring only once. The chain combines TRBV28 with TRBJ2-7, with a tentative D call TRBD2 (5 bases). The source is a woman aged 40 to 50 in good health and CMV-seropositive. The sample consisted of PBMCs. CDR3 loop: CASSPLVSGDFYEQYF. In nucleotides, the CDR3 is TGTGCCAGCAGTCCACTAGTTTCTGGCGACTTCTACGAGCAATACTTC.